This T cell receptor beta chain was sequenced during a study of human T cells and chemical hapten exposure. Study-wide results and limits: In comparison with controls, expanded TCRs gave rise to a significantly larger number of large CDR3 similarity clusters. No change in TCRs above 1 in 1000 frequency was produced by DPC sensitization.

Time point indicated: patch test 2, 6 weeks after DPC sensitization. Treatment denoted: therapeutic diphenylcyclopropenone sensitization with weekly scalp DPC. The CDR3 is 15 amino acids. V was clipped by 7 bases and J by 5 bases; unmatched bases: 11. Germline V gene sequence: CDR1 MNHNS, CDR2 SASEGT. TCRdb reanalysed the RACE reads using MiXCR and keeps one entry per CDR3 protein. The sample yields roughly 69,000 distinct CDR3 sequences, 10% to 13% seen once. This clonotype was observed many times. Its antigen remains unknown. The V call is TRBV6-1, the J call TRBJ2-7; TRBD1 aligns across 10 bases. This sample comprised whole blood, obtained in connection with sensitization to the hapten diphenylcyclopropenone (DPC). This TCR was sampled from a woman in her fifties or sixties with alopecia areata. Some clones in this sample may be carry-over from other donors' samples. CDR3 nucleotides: TGTGCCAGCATCCAGCCGTGGGACAGGGGTAACGAGCAGTACTTC. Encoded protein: CASIQPWDRGNEQYF.